This T cell receptor (beta chain) stems from a study of Ad26.COV2.S vaccination and SARS-CoV-2 variants. As for the study in general: Donor was in the COV1001 Ad26.COV2.S trial arm.

Study-level findings and limits: Measurements of TCR breadth and depth may have given underestimates of the total T cell responses.

Germline V gene lookup returns CDR1 SGHNT and CDR2 YENEEA. V lost 5 bases and J 5 bases, leaving 19 bases between the germline ends. This CDR3 comprises 16 residues. Stated treatment: some 19 received Ad26.COV2.S at low or high dose, single or two shots; about 5 received placebo; per-sample allocation not given. It was on day 63 after the first vaccine or placebo injection that samples were taken. The individual, an adult aged 18-55 years, was a donor in Boston. Clones were sequenced by immunoSEQ multiplex PCR, and TCRdb holds only the in-frame ones, with some missing. Altogether about 440,000 clones are present, roughly 88% being singletons, with the ten largest covering about 4.4%. On this clone itself: The antigen is not known.

The chain has TRBV11-3 and TRBJ2-1, with D possibly matching TRBD2 (6 bases). The source of this sequence is a person aged 18 to 59 who received the Ad26.COV2.S COVID-19 vaccine or a placebo. The specimen comprised peripheral blood, sampled in a trial of Ad26.COV2.S vaccine versus placebo. The CDR3: CASSASPGTDNNEQFF. CDR3 bases: TGTGCCAGCAGCGCCAGCCCGGGGACTGACAACAATGAGCAGTTCTTC.